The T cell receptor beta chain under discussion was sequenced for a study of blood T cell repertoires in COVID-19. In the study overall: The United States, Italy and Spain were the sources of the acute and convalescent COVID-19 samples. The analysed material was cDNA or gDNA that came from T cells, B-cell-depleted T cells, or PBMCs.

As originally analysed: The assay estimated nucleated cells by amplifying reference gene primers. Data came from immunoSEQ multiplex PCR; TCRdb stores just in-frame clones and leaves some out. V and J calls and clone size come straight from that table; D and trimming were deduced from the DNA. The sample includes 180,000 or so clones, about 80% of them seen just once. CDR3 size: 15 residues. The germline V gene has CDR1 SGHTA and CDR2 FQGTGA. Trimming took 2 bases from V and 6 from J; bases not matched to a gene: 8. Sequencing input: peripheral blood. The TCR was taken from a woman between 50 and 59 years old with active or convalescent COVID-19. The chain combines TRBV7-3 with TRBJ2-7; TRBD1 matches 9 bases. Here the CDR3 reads CASSLEGTGKREQYF. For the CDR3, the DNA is TGTGCCAGCAGCTTAGAGGGGACAGGGAAGCGCGAGCAGTACTTC.